The 19 T cell receptor beta chains below were found in one sample sequenced in a study of cytomegalovirus exposure and HLA in healthy donors. Assay used: immunoSEQ multiplex PCR; TCRdb lists only in-frame clones, some missing. The table lists roughly 260,000 clones, about 86% of them singletons, with around 2.6% in the top ten. The sample comprised PBMCs. These receptors all come from a man between 18 and 29 years old in good health and CMV-seronegative.

V usage is TRBV6-5 and J usage is TRBJ1-4; D is perhaps TRBD1 (5 bases). CDR1 and CDR2 (germline): MNHEY, SVGAGI. The ends were cut back, 9 bases at V and 8 bases at J, with 13 bases in the middle. This CDR3 spans 12 amino acids. The CDR3 is CASASGGEKLFF. The CDR3 coding sequence is TGTGCCAGTGCTAGTGGGGGGGAAAAACTGTTTTTT.

The J gene is TRBJ2-1, the V gene TRBV9, with 8 nucleotides matching TRBD1. Losses at the gene ends were 4 bases for V and 1 base for J; bases not matched to a gene: 4. This CDR3 contains 15 residues. Germline V lookup: CDR1 SGDLS, CDR2 YYNGEE. CDR3 region: CASSPQGGSYNEQFF. The CDR3 coding sequence is TGTGCCAGCAGCCCACAGGGGGGATCCTACAATGAGCAGTTCTTC.

In its sample, this clone was seen a few times. The chain couples TRBV7-6 to TRBJ2-5; 8 nucleotides match TRBD2. V lost 3 bases to trimming and J lost 9 bases; unmatched junction nucleotides: 3. The CDR3 is 12 residues long. CDR1 and CDR2 from the germline V gene are SGHVS and FNYEAQ. CDR3 DNA sequence: TGTGCCAGCAGCTTTTCGGGGGGGGCCCAGTACTTC. Protein: CASSFSGGAQYF.

The DNA of the CDR3 is TGTGCCAGCAGTCTCCACTATTCGACAGGGACGGAGCCCCAGCATTTT. Translated: CASSLHYSTGTEPQHF. V is TRBV28 and J is TRBJ1-5, with TRBD1 matching over 7 bases. There are 16 residues in the CDR3. Germline V CDR1 and CDR2: MDHEN, SYDVKM. V shed 5 bases and J 8 bases; nucleotides not matched to a gene: 15.

This chain joins TRBV18 and TRBJ2-3; the D is unclear. The CDR3 covers 14 residues. Trimming took 3 bases from V and 3 from J, leaving 10 bases between them. Germline CDR1 reads KGHSH; CDR2 reads LQKENI. CDR3 residues: CASSPSGRTDTQYF. The CDR3 nucleotides are TGTGCCAGCTCACCGTCCGGTCGGACAGATACGCAGTATTTT.

The chain is built from TRBV2 and TRBJ2-2; D remains ambiguous. Germline lookup yields CDR1 SNHLY and CDR2 FYNNEI. There are 14 residues in the CDR3. V was cut by 2 bases and J by 1 base, with 5 bases left in between. In nucleotides, the CDR3 is TGTGCCAGCAGTGAAAATAGGAACACCGGGGAGCTGTTTTTT. Translated, it gives CASSENRNTGELFF.

V gene TRBV6-1 combines with J gene TRBJ1-5; D remains unclear. This CDR3 region has 13 residues. The V end lost 8 bases, the J end lost 6 bases, and 14 bases lay between the germline ends. Germline CDR1 is MNHNS and CDR2 is SASEGT. The CDR3 region has the DNA TGTGCCAGCTCGGGTCTGTTGGGTCAGCCCCAGCATTTT. It specifies CASSGLLGQPQHF.

V is TRBV6-6 and J is TRBJ1-5; D gene unclear. CDR1 is MNHNY and CDR2 is SVGAGI in the germline V gene (reference sequence). This CDR3 contains 14 residues. V was cut by 7 bases and J by 0 bases, with 10 bases left in between. The CDR3 loop reads CASTLDYSNQPQHF. CDR3 in DNA: TGTGCCAGCACACTTGATTATAGCAATCAGCCCCAGCATTTT.

This chain joins TRBV7-9 and TRBJ2-5, with 8 positions matching TRBD2. The germline V gene encodes CDR1 SEHNR and CDR2 FQNEAQ (reference sequence). The CDR3 is made up of 15 amino acids. Unmatched junction bases numbered 10, after V lost 5 bases and J lost 5 bases. The CDR3 nucleotides read TGTGCCAGCAGCCCGGGCGGCGGGGGGTATGAGACCCAGTACTTC. The encoded protein is CASSPGGGGYETQYF.

The chain links TRBV4-3 to TRBJ2-7; 9 nucleotides agree with TRBD2. The CDR3 contains 18 residues. Unmatched junction bases numbered 12, after V lost 0 bases and J lost 3 bases. Germline CDR1 and CDR2: LGHNA and YSLEER. In DNA form, the CDR3 reads TGCGCCAGCAGCCAAGATATAATCGCCGAGCGGGGGGACTACGAGCAGTACTTC. Translated: CASSQDIIAERGDYEQYF.

This clone was counted a single time. The chain is built from TRBV28 and TRBJ2-7, with 10 bases lining up with TRBD1. The CDR3 length is 16 residues. Germline V lookup: CDR1 MDHEN, CDR2 SYDVKM. Trimming took 6 bases from V and 3 from J; bases not matched to a gene: 11. The CDR3 is CASSETGGSLFYEQYF. The CDR3 nucleotides are TGTGCCAGCAGCGAGACAGGGGGCAGCTTGTTCTACGAGCAGTACTTC.

The chain combines TRBV27 with TRBJ2-7, with D unresolved. CDR3 size: 15 residues. V was clipped by 5 bases and J by 0 bases, with 14 bases between them. Per the germline V gene, CDR1 is MNHEY and CDR2 is SMNVEV (reference sequence). CDR3 sequence: CASSMSTGSSYEQYF. DNA for the CDR3: TGTGCCAGCAGTATGTCAACGGGTAGCTCCTACGAGCAGTACTTC.

This clone has only one observation. This chain links TRBV27 with TRBJ2-2, with 8 bases matching TRBD2. The CDR3 consists of 15 residues. The ends lost 4 bases at V and 7 bases at J; junction bases unmatched: 8. From germline, CDR1 is MNHEY and CDR2 SMNVEV (reference sequence). CDR3 region: CASSWNSGAGGELFF. The CDR3 DNA reads as TGTGCCAGCAGTTGGAATAGCGGGGCGGGCGGGGAGCTGTTTTTT.

J is TRBJ1-5 and V is TRBV18; tentatively, D is TRBD1 (5 bases). V shed 3 bases and J shed 2 bases, with 8 bases lying between them. This CDR3 contains 14 residues. Germline CDR1 and CDR2: KGHSH and LQKENI. In DNA form, the CDR3 reads TGTGCCAGCTCACCGGGCAGGGGCAATCAGCCCCAGCATTTT. Protein product: CASSPGRGNQPQHF.

This chain links TRBV9 with TRBJ2-1, with TRBD2 identical over 9 bases. Per the germline V gene, CDR1 is SGDLS and CDR2 is YYNGEE. Trimming took 0 bases from V and 10 from J; bases not matched to a gene: 8. The CDR3 length is 15 residues. The CDR3 protein is CASSVGGGRGGEQFF. The DNA of the CDR3 is TGTGCCAGCAGCGTAGGAGGCGGGAGGGGCGGCGAGCAGTTCTTC.

This sequence joins TRBV6-6 and TRBJ2-1, with D maybe TRBD2 (5 bases). CDR3 length equals 13 residues. Germline V gives CDR1 MNHNY, CDR2 SVGAGI (reference sequence). V was cut by 4 bases and J by 8 bases, with 12 bases left in between. Written as DNA, the CDR3 is TGTGCCAGCAGTTCTCTAGCTCCCGATGAGCAGTTCTTC. Residues: CASSSLAPDEQFF.

The CDR3, as DNA: TGTGCCAGCAGTTTTGCGGGGGGGCAAAACACCGGGGAGCTGTTTTTT. The encoded protein is CASSFAGGQNTGELFF. J is TRBJ2-2 and V is TRBV27; 9 nucleotides line up with TRBD2. This CDR3 has 16 residues. CDR1 and CDR2 (germline): MNHEY, SMNVEV (reference sequence). The V gene end was trimmed by 3 bases and the J gene end by 2 bases; junction bases not matched to a gene: 4.

This clone turned up a few times. The chain couples TRBV5-4 to TRBJ1-2; the D gene is possibly TRBD1 (5 bases). The germline CDR1 and CDR2 sequences are SGHNT and YYREEE (reference sequence). This CDR3 contains 14 residues. Trimming took 3 bases from V and 2 from J, leaving 11 bases between them. For the CDR3, the DNA is TGTGCCAGCAGCTCGCCGGGGGACAACTATGGCTACACCTTC. Translating it yields CASSSPGDNYGYTF.

The V gene is TRBV7-3, the J gene TRBJ2-1; 7 nucleotides align to TRBD2. V lost 8 bases to trimming and J lost 9 bases; unmatched junction nucleotides: 13. This CDR3 comprises 14 residues. Germline lookup yields CDR1 SGHTA and CDR2 FQGTGA. This CDR3 reads CASSPIAGWGEQFF. The CDR3 nucleotides read TGTGCCAGCTCGCCAATAGCGGGTTGGGGTGAGCAGTTCTTC. Combining the CDR3 with reference TRBV7-3 and TRBJ2-1 gives the whole variable domain GAGVSQTPSNKVTEKGKYVELRCDPISGHTALYWYRQSLGQGPEFLIYFQGTGAADDSGLPNDRFFAVRPEGSVSTLKIQRTERGDSAVYLCASSPIAGWGEQFFGPGTRLTVL.